This record concerns one T cell receptor beta chain sequence. As yet, its antigen is unknown. The entry originates in a study of T-cell memory formation after mild COVID-19. The study's findings and limits: CD4+ bias marked clones expanding day 15 to 37, unlike balanced contracting clones. In second-wave clones peaking day 37, SARS-CoV-2 specificity remained unconfirmed. Shrinking CD4+ clones resided mostly in CM and EM, and CD8+ ones in EMRA.

TCR alpha and TCR beta cDNA libraries carrying sample barcodes and UMIs were produced by 5'RACE using constant-segment primers. One entry per CDR3 protein results from TCRdb running MiXCR on the 5' RACE reads. The sample has 360,000 or so distinct CDR3 sequences, under 30% seen once. This receptor was identified in an adult woman who had mild COVID-19 (a few samples of this study predate the infection). Cell type and time point are not known. Sequencing was performed on PBMCs or a T cell subset sorted from them (not recorded which).

The CDR3: CASSLGPGLAHNEQFF. The CDR3 DNA is TGTGCCAGCAGCTTAGGGCCGGGACTAGCCCACAATGAGCAGTTCTTC. This chain uses TRBV11-2 with TRBJ2-1, with TRBD2 matching over 9 bases. The CDR3 has 16 residues. J was trimmed by 5 bases and V by 1 base; bases with no gene match: 6. Germline V gene lookup returns CDR1 SGHAT and CDR2 FQNNGV.